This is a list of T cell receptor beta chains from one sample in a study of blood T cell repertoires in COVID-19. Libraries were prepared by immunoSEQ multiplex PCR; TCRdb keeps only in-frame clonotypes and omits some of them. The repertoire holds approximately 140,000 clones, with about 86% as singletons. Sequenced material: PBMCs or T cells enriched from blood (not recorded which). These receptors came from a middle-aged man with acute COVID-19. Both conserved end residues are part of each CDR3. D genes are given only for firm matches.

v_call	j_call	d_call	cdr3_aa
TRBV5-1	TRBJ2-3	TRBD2	CASSSTSGAILSTDTQYF
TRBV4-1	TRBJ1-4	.	CASSQPLGGEKLFF
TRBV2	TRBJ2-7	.	CASSASGSLSYEQYF
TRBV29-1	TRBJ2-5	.	CSVDSERGYETQYF
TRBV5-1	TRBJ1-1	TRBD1	CASSLGTGNEAFF
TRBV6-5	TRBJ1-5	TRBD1	CASSSGQGGRQPQHF
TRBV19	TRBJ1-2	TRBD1	CASRNTGGSGGYTF
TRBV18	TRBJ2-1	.	CASSPPGGLSYNEQFF
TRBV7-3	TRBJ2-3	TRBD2	CASSLGSGDATQYF
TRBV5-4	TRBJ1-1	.	CASSSGSITEAFF
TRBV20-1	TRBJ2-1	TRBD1	CSASGQGALSSYNEQFF
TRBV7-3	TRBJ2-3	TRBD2	CASSLGLVTDTQYF
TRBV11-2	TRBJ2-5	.	CASSFSNWETQYF
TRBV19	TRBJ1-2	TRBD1	CASNEETGGGFDGYTF
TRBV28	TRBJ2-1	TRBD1	CASSPGGEEALGQFF
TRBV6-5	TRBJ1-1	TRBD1	CASRTTGGNTEAFF
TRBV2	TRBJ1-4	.	CASTGTAPNEKLFF
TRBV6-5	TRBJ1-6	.	CATRQVPHNSPLHF
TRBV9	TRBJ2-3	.	CASSVLRQAGDTQYF
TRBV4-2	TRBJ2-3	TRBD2	CASSQGTSGSGTDTQYF
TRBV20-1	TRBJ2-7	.	CSAQQGGEQYF
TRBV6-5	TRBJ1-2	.	CASSITPADGYTF
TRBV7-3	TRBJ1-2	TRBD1	CASSPGQGNGYTF
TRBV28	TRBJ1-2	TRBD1	CASSPQQGAYGYTF
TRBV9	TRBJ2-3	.	CASSSLGGAGTDTQYF
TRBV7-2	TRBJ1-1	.	CASSRRAGPGTEAFF
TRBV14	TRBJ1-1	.	CASSQDYIIQGLRNTEAFF
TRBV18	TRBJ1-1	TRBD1	CASSPDLDRATEAFF
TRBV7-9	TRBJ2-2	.	CASSWTANTGELFF
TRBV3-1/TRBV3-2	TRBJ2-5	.	CASRMGGAGQETQYF
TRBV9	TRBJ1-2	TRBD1	CASSDSRDRFSGYTF
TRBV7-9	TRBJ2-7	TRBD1	CASRPGQGFDEQYF
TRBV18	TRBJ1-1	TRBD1	CASSPRDRGNTEAFF
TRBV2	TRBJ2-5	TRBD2	CASSTTSGQETQYF
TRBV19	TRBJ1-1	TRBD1	CASIGTGPNTEAFF
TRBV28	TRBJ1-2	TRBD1	CATMDRGNYGYTF
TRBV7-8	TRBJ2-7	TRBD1	CASSLGTGALSYEQYF
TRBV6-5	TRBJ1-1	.	CASSLSTPLLSEAFF
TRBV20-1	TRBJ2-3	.	CSAGGENTQYF
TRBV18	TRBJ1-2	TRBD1	CASSPGQGIVGYTF
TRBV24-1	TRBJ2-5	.	CATSDRREETQYF
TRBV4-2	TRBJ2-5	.	CASSPGAGAYQETQYF
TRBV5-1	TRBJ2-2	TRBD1	CASSPGGPEGELFF
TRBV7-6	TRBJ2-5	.	CASSRRPERGQETQYF
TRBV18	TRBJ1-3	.	CASSPAADGNTIYF
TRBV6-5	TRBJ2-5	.	CASRGAKETQYF
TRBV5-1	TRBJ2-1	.	CASSGAMGYNEQFF
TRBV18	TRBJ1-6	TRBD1	CASSPDRVHSPLHF
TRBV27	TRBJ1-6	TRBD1	CASSSGTGGNSPLHF
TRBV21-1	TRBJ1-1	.	CANGVLRVEAFF
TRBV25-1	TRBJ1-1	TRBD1	CASAAQGASAEAFF
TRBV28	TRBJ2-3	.	CASRPQSDTQYF
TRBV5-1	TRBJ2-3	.	CASSLGDFQDTQYF
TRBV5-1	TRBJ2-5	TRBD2	CASSLGLAGGVYQETQYF
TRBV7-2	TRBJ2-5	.	CASSPQGARETQYF
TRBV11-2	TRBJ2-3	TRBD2	CASSAVTSADTQYF
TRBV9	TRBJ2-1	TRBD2	CASSPGLAYNEQFF
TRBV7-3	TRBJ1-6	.	CASSLAPGYNSPLHF